This T cell receptor (beta chain) was recovered during a study of tumor and adjacent non-tumor tissue in lung cancer. The study's findings and limits: Tumor tissue had significantly higher TCR diversity than normal lung.

Germline V gives CDR1 DFQATT, CDR2 SNEGSKA (reference sequence). Germline trimming cut 6 bases from V and 2 bases from J; bases unmatched to any gene: 9. The CDR3 contains 17 residues. Three rounds of nested PCR, following a modified ARM-PCR protocol, produced the TCRbeta library. TCRdb analysed the multiplex PCR reads with MiXCR anew, one entry per CDR3 protein. Altogether under 150,000 distinct CDR3 sequences are present, approximately 66% being singletons, with the ten largest covering around a sixth. Worth noting for this clonotype: Its antigen is still unknown.

This sample's RNA came from whole unsorted tissue. The sequence was collected from a man in his sixties with small cell lung cancer. The rearrangement uses TRBV20-1 and TRBJ2-1; 14 positions agree with TRBD2. Sequenced sample: lung tumor tissue. The CDR3 DNA follows: TGCAGTGCCACTTCCGGGACTAGCGGGAGAACCTACAATGAGCAGTTCTTC. This sequence encodes CSATSGTSGRTYNEQFF.